The 14 T cell receptor beta chains given below trace back to one sample, sequenced in a study of CD4 T cells in relation to SARS-CoV-2 and coronaviruses. Their target antigens are unknown. CD4+ T cells from unexposed donors were obtained before the COVID-19 pandemic (2011-2018). Isolation of CD4+ T cells took place after approximately eleven days in culture. Sequencing used immunoSEQ multiplex PCR; TCRdb keeps in-frame clones, though not all of them. Altogether tens of thousands of clones are present, approximately 68% being singletons, with the ten largest covering under 20%. Material: CD4+ T cells from PBMCs, cultured in vitro. The receptor set was obtained from a human donor in good health.

This clone was found a few times. The chain couples TRBV5-1 to TRBJ2-1; TRBD1 might be the D (5 bases). Trimming cost V 3 bases and J 6 bases, with 10 bases left between them. The CDR3 sequence is 13 residues long. Germline V gene sequence: CDR1 SGHRS, CDR2 YFSETQ. CDR3 DNA sequence: TGCGCCAGCAGCTGGGCCAGGGTCAATGAGCAGTTCTTC. Protein sequence: CASSWARVNEQFF.

The chain combines TRBV19 with TRBJ1-3; D call uncertain. From germline, CDR1 is LNHDA and CDR2 SQIVND (reference sequence). CDR3 length equals 14 residues. Trimming removed 3 bases at V and 11 bases at J, with 17 bases between. CDR3 protein: CASSIRLFTGPIYF. The DNA for the CDR3 is TGTGCCAGTAGTATTCGTCTTTTTACTGGCCCCATATATTTT.

The chain employs TRBV2 and TRBJ1-4; D gene ambiguous. Germline CDR1 reads SNHLY; CDR2 reads FYNNEI. V lost 6 bases and J 8 bases, leaving 13 bases between the germline ends. This CDR3 region has 13 residues. CDR3 nucleotide sequence: TGTGCCAGCAGGGACGGCTGGGAGGAAAAACTGTTTTTT. It codes for CASRDGWEEKLFF.

The chain couples TRBV10-3 to TRBJ2-1, with 14 nucleotides matching TRBD2. The CDR3 is 17 amino acids. Germline loops: CDR1 ENHRY, CDR2 SYGVKD. Losses at the gene ends were 0 bases for V and 5 bases for J; bases not matched to a gene: 3. For the CDR3, the DNA is TGTGCCATCAGTGAGTCGACTAGCGGGAGGGCCAACAATGAGCAGTTCTTC. It encodes CAISESTSGRANNEQFF.

This clone was observed a handful of times. J is TRBJ2-2 and V is TRBV6-2 or TRBV6-3; 9 bases line up with TRBD2. This CDR3 is 16 amino acids long. With 4 bases clipped from V and 4 bases from J, the junction kept 7 bases outside the gene matches. The germline V gene has CDR1 MNHEY and CDR2 SVGEGT. CDR3 loop: CASSSLSGGLTGELFF. The CDR3 nucleotides are TGTGCCAGCAGTTCCCTTAGCGGGGGCCTCACCGGGGAGCTGTTTTTT.

The CDR3 is CASSQNPRIVDTQYF. DNA of the CDR3: TGTGCCAGCAGCCAGAACCCGAGAATCGTAGATACGCAGTATTTT. The chain combines TRBV7-2 with TRBJ2-3; no clear D gene. Trimming took 5 bases from V and 5 from J, leaving 17 bases between them. The CDR3 has 15 residues. CDR1 and CDR2 from the germline V gene are SGHTA and FQGNSA.

This chain uses TRBV7-6 with TRBJ2-7; 10 nucleotides agree with TRBD2. V lost 4 bases, J lost 7 bases, and 7 bases stayed unmatched. Germline assignment: CDR1 SGHVS and CDR2 FNYEAQ. The CDR3 length is 14 residues. In DNA, the CDR3 is TGTGCCAGCAGCTCGCTAGCGGGAGCTGGGGAGCAGTACTTC. Translated: CASSSLAGAGEQYF.

Only a few counts were recorded for this clone. V and J are TRBV2 and TRBJ2-3; TRBD1 matches 8 bases. Germline CDR1 and CDR2: SNHLY and FYNNEI. V shed 10 bases, J shed 2 bases, and the junction held 5 bases outside the gene matches. CDR3 length: 13 residues. The CDR3 coding sequence is TGTGCCACCAGACAGGGGACCACAGATACGCAGTATTTT. Translation: CATRQGTTDTQYF.

This clone has just one count. J is TRBJ2-7 and V is TRBV4-3; D is possibly TRBD2 (5 bases). Per germline, CDR1 LGHNA and CDR2 YSLEER. This CDR3 spans 13 amino acids. V was clipped by 1 base and J by 9 bases, with 13 bases between them. The DNA of the CDR3 is TGCGCCAGCAGCCAAGCTCGGGAAGGTCCGCAGTACTTC. Its translation: CASSQAREGPQYF.

This rearrangement joins TRBV10-3 to TRBJ1-6, with D possibly matching TRBD1 (6 bases). Per germline, CDR1 ENHRY and CDR2 SYGVKD. Trimming shortened V by 6 bases and J by 4 bases, and 10 bases separated the two germline ends. This CDR3 has 14 residues. CDR3 nucleotides: TGTGCCATCAGCGAGGACAGATATAATTCACCCCTCCACTTT. Amino acids: CAISEDRYNSPLHF.

The chain's CDR3 is CASSPLTGNTEAFF. For the CDR3, the DNA is TGTGCCAGCAGCCCCCTGACGGGGAACACTGAAGCTTTCTTT. The chain links TRBV9 to TRBJ1-1; D is uncertain. CDR3 size: 14 residues. The V end was cut by 4 bases, the J end by 1 base, with 11 bases between. Looked up from germline, CDR1 is SGDLS and CDR2 is YYNGEE.

The chain combines TRBV30 with TRBJ2-2; D not resolved. The CDR3 runs 13 residues. The V gene lost 2 bases and the J gene lost 1 base, with 5 bases spanning the gap. Germline V CDR1 and CDR2: GTSNPN, SVGIG (reference sequence). CDR3 in amino acids: CAWSSGNTGELFF. Written as DNA, the CDR3 is TGTGCCTGGAGTTCGGGGAACACCGGGGAGCTGTTTTTT.

V and J are TRBV7-2 and TRBJ2-5, with D perhaps given as TRBD1 or TRBD2 (5 bases each). Trimming cost V 2 bases and J 5 bases, with 12 bases left between them. From germline, CDR1 is SGHTA and CDR2 FQGNSA. The length of the CDR3 is 14 residues. This CDR3 is CASSLLGRGETQYF. The CDR3 nucleotides read TGTGCCAGCAGCTTATTGGGACGAGGGGAGACCCAGTACTTC.

The chain is built from TRBV5-1 and TRBJ2-7, with TRBD2 as a possible D gene (5 bases). CDR1 SGHRS and CDR2 YFSETQ come from the germline V gene. This CDR3 spans 15 amino acids. V dropped 2 bases and J dropped 3 bases, with 15 bases sitting between them. Written as DNA, the CDR3 is TGCGCCAGCAGCTTCGGGGATGGTGGTATCTACGAGCAGTACTTC. It encodes CASSFGDGGIYEQYF. Full variable domain (missing parts from reference TRBV5-1 and TRBJ2-7): KAGVTQTPRYLIKTRGQQVTLSCSPISGHRSVSWYQQTPGQGLQFLFEYFSETQRNKGNFPGRFSGRQFSNSRSEMNVSTLELGDSALYLCASSFGDGGIYEQYFGPGTRLTVT.